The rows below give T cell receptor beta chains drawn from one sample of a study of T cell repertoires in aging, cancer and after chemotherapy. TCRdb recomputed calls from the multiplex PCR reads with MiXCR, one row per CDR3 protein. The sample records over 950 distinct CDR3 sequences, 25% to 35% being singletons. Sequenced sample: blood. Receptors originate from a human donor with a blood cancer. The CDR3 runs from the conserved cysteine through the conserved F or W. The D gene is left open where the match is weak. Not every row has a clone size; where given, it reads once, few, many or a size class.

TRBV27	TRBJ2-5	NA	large	CASSLSRGDQETQYF	TGTGCCAGCAGTTTATCGAGGGGGGACCAAGAGACCCAGTACTTC
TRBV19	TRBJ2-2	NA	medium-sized	CATSGFLTGELFF	TGTGCCACGTCGGGCTTCTTGACCGGGGAGCTGTTTTTT
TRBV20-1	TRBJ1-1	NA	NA	CSARDPDRAKTHTEAFF	TGCAGTGCTAGAGATCCGGATAGGGCGAAGACCCACACTGAAGCTTTCTTT
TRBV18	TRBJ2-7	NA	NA	CASSLTVVGEQYF	TGTGCCAGCTCACTAACAGTCGTGGGCGAGCAGTACTTC
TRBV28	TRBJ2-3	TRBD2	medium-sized	CAIPSLSLAGDLNGDTDTQYF	TGTGCCATCCCCTCCCTCTCTCTAGCGGGAGACTTGAACGGAGACACAGATACGCAGTATTTT
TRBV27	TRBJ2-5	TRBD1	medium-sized	CASSLNPYRGQRVSQETQYF	TGTGCCAGCAGTCTCAACCCGTACAGGGGGCAACGCGTCAGCCAAGAGACCCAGTACTTC
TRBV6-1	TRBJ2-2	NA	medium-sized	CASSELRTGELFF	TGTGCCAGCAGTGAACTGCGAACCGGGGAGCTGTTTTTT
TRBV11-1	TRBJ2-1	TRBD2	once	CASRQELAGGDEQFF	TGTGCCAGCAGACAAGAACTAGCGGGAGGCGATGAGCAGTTCTTC
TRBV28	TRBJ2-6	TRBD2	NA	CASSARSGGSVGANVLTF	TGTGCCAGCAGTGCGCGTAGCGGGGGCTCGGTTGGGGCCAACGTCCTGACTTTC
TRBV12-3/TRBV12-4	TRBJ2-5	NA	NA	CASSSSQETQYF	TGTGCCAGCAGTTCGTCCCAAGAGACCCAGTACTTC
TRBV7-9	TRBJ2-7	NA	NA	CASSFKASVYYEQYF	TGTGCCAGCAGCTTCAAAGCTAGCGTGTACTACGAGCAGTACTTC
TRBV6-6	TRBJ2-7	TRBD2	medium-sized	CASSLGLAGYEQYF	TGTGCCAGCAGTTTAGGACTAGCGGGCTACGAGCAGTACTTC
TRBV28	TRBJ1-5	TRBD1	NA	CASRGDRGRKQPQHF	TGTGCCAGCAGAGGTGACAGGGGGCGTAAGCAGCCCCAGCATTTT
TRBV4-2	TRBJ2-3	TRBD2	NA	CASSSRAGDLNGDTDTQYF	TGTGCCAGCAGCAGTCGGGCGGGAGACTTGAACGGAGACACAGATACGCAGTATTTT
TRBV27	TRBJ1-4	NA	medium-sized	CASSLSSASNEKLFF	TGTGCCAGCAGTTTATCCAGTGCGAGTAATGAAAAACTGTTTTTT
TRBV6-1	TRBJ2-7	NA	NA	CASSDPTRRKGEQYF	TGTGCCAGCAGTGACCCGACCCGGCGAAAGGGCGAGCAGTACTTC
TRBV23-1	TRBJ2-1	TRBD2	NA	CASSQSNREERERGYNEQFF	TGCGCCAGCAGTCAATCAAACAGGGAGGAGCGGGAGAGGGGGTACAATGAGCAGTTCTTC
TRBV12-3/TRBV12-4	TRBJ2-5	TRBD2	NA	CASSLRVAGGPEGVQETQYF	TGTGCCAGCAGTTTAAGGGTAGCGGGAGGGCCCGAGGGGGTTCAAGAGACCCAGTACTTC
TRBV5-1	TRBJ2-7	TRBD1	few	CASSFIPGTGAYEQYF	TGCGCCAGCAGCTTCATACCCGGGACAGGGGCCTACGAGCAGTACTTC
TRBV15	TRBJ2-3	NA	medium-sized	CATSLNGDTDTQYF	TGTGCCACCAGTCTGAACGGAGACACAGATACGCAGTATTTT
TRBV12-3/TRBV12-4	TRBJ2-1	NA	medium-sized	CASRQGAYNEQFF	TGTGCCAGCAGACAGGGCGCTTACAATGAGCAGTTCTTC
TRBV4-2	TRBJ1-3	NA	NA	CASSQDRGLSGNTIYF	TGTGCCAGCAGCCAAGATCGGGGGCTCTCTGGAAACACCATATATTTT
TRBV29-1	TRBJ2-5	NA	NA	CSVSQVVGETQYF	TGCAGCGTTTCTCAGGTAGTGGGGGAGACCCAGTACTTC
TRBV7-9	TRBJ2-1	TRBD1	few	CASSFTGGNEQFF	TGTGCCAGCAGCTTCACAGGGGGCAATGAGCAGTTCTTC
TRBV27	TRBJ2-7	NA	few	CASVTGYEQYF	TGTGCCAGCGTTACGGGGTACGAGCAGTACTTC
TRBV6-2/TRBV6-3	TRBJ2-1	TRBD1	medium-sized	CASSYIGTGSYNEQFF	TGTGCCAGCAGTTACATTGGGACAGGGTCCTACAATGAGCAGTTCTTC